This T cell receptor beta chain emerged from a study of CD8 T cells in Susac syndrome (dated by TCRdb to between 2019 and 2020). Background for the entire study: Repertoire sequencing was used to test whether CD8+ T cell activation and differentiation in Susac syndrome was antigen driven. Clonality of the CD8+ T cell repertoire was compared between eleven to twelve healthy donors, around 14 Susac syndrome patients and roughly 15 multiple sclerosis patients.

Peripheral blood CD8+ and CD4+ T cells from healthy donors, Susac syndrome patients and multiple sclerosis patients were profiled using high-throughput TCR beta sequencing. The multiple sclerosis controls were treatment-naive patients whose relapsing-remitting disease, either stable or active, fulfilled the revised McDonald criteria. CD8+ TEMRA cells were enriched by FACS, while bulk CD8+ and CD4+ T cells were purified by magnetic negative isolation. Blood was collected in EDTA tubes and processed within 24 hours, with PBMCs isolated through density gradient centrifugation. PBMCs destined for TCR sequencing were cryopreserved in liquid nitrogen and later thawed in a 37 °C water bath. A purity of at least 90% was achieved for sorted or isolated CD4+, CD8+ and CD8+ TEMRA cells. RNA was extracted with the RNeasy kit and roughly 0.45 to 1 ug was reverse transcribed using random hexamers. The immunoSEQ multiplex PCR assay, covering 54 Vbeta and 13 Jbeta segments, was used to amplify TCR beta CDR3 regions. To correct PCR amplification bias, a synthetic template baseline was used for both primer optimization and computational correction. In the source study's methods: Only productive sequences were kept, with reads annotated to V, D and J genes according to IMGT and analyzed in immunoSEQ Analyzer. Clonality was calculated as one minus the Shannon entropy normalized by log2 of the number of productive unique sequences. Public and private clones were assessed among the 100 most prevalent clones of each patient and control. Clones were defined as Susac-specific if absent from the healthy and MS cohorts, from approximately 1,100 published viral clones and from other ImmuneACCESS disease sequences. TCRdb reanalyzed the raw reads on its own, using fastp at Q25 for trimming and MiXCR for clone calling, and kept in-frame beta chains. Rows matching on CDR3 protein sequence are summarized as one entry with the most common DNA and genes. Here the V and J calls rest on TCRdb's processing, not on the authors' analysis. The sample has a few hundred thousand distinct CDR3 sequences on record, 85% of them singletons. Roughly 0.11% of the sample belongs to the ten largest clones.

For CDR1 and CDR2, the germline V gene (reference sequence) lists GTSNPN and SVGIG. Inclusive of the bounding cysteine and phenylalanine, the CDR3 is 12 residues long. Only the CDR3 region is kept as DNA, spanning 36 bases read in frame from base 1. Trimming at the junction amounts to 2 bases on V and 8 bases on J, and the germline ends lie 10 bases apart. General findings and caveats noted by the study authors: The TCR sequencing and HLA analysis was acknowledged to have included a relatively small number of individuals.

On this clonotype itself: What this receptor recognizes is not known. Base qualities are missing; no much larger clone stands one base away.

The TCR originated in a human donor with multiple sclerosis. The rearrangement joined TRBV30 to TRBJ2-1; the D gene is possibly TRBD2, with 6 bases matching. Sequenced sample: CD8+ T cells from PBMCs. The bases are TGTGCCTGGAGTCTAGCGCTCCATGAGCAGTTCTTC. Protein translation: CAWSLALHEQFF.